This TCR beta chain was observed in a study of T-cell memory formation after mild COVID-19. Study information: Clustering of TCRs was largely donor specific.

Study-wide findings and caveats: The second-wave clones peaking on day 37 were not confirmed as SARS-CoV-2-specific.

Comment on this clonotype: What it binds is unknown.

TCRdb fed the 5' RACE reads into MiXCR, producing one record per CDR3 protein. This sample has about 260,000 distinct CDR3 sequences, with 16% found just once. Trimming took off 0 bases at V and 11 bases at J, with 7 bases between the two ends. The CDR3 spans 11 residues. Germline CDR1 is LGHDT and CDR2 is YNNKEL (reference sequence). The receptor's source is a man aged 18 to 35 who had mild COVID-19 (a few samples of this study predate the infection). Cell type and time point are not known. The rearrangement joins TRBV3-1 to TRBJ1-1; D is undetermined. The sample comprised PBMCs or a T cell subset sorted from them (not recorded which). The CDR3 sequence is CASSQEDGAFF. DNA for the CDR3: TGTGCCAGCAGCCAAGAGGACGGGGCTTTCTTT. The variable domain in full, completed from reference TRBV3-1 and TRBJ1-1, reads DTAVSQTPKYLVTQMGNDKSIKCEQNLGHDTMYWYKQDSKKFLKIMFSYNNKELIINETVPNRFSPKSPDKAHLNLHINSLELGDSAVYFCASSQEDGAFFGQGTRLTVV.